The source of this TCR beta chain is a study of cytomegalovirus exposure and HLA in healthy donors. CDR1 and CDR2 (germline): SGHAT, FQNNGV. This CDR3 spans 13 amino acids. Germline trimming cut 8 bases from V and 4 bases from J; bases unmatched to any gene: 2. PCR employed 60 Vbeta and 13 Jbeta primers. This table comes from immunoSEQ multiplex PCR, and its TCRdb copy is limited to in-frame clones, with some not included. The profile shows about 93,000 clones, roughly 78% of them singletons. The sample was PBMCs. J is TRBJ2-1 and V is TRBV11-2, with 10 bases identical to TRBD2. This sequence was found in a man younger than 45 in good health and CMV-seronegative. The CDR3, as DNA: TGTGCCAGCGGGACTAGCGATTACAATGAGCAGTTCTTC. Translation: CASGTSDYNEQFF.